These 10 T cell receptor beta chains share one sample of origin, sequenced in a study of T cell responses to AZD1222 COVID-19 vaccine. The data were produced by immunoSEQ multiplex PCR, yet TCRdb's version contains in-frame clones alone and is incomplete. Of 20,000 to 25,000 clones listed, 82% are singletons. The source was peripheral blood, collected on day 0 of AZD1222 vaccination. These receptor sequences come from an adult in good health.

In DNA form, the CDR3 reads TGTGCCAGCAGACTCTCTAGCGTCAGAGAAGAGACCCAGTACTTC. It yields the protein CASRLSSVREETQYF. The chain carries TRBV6-5 and TRBJ2-5, with D possibly matching TRBD2 (6 bases). The germline V gene has CDR1 MNHEY and CDR2 SVGAGI. There are 15 residues in the CDR3. With 6 bases removed from V and 3 bases from J, the gap between germline ends came to 17 bases.

This chain connects TRBV5-8 to TRBJ2-1; TRBD2 matches 12 bases. There are 13 residues in the CDR3. With V trimmed by 7 bases and J by 14 bases, 10 bases remained unmatched. The V gene's germline CDR1 is SGHTS and CDR2 YDEGEE. CDR3: CASPLAGGPNEFF. CDR3 DNA: TGTGCCAGCCCTCTAGCGGGAGGGCCGAATGAGTTCTTC.

The chain combines TRBV5-4 with TRBJ1-2, with D possibly matching TRBD1 (5 bases). Germline assignment: CDR1 SGHNT and CDR2 YYREEE (reference sequence). V lost 4 bases, J lost 13 bases, and 20 bases lay in between. The length of the CDR3 is 13 residues. For the CDR3, the DNA is TGTGCCAGCAGCCTTGACAGCTTCGTGGAGGGCACCTTC. Its protein is CASSLDSFVEGTF.

The rearrangement uses TRBV19 and TRBJ1-2; 8 bases line up with TRBD1. CDR1 LNHDA and CDR2 SQIVND come from the germline V gene (reference sequence). This CDR3 contains 13 residues. J gave up 7 bases and V 3 bases, and 4 bases lay outside the gene matches. In DNA form, the CDR3 reads TGTGCCAGTAGTATCGAGGGGACAGGTGGCTACACCTTC. Its protein is CASSIEGTGGYTF.

The V and J genes are TRBV5-1 and TRBJ2-6; D remains ambiguous. This CDR3 region has 15 residues. With 5 bases removed from V and 0 bases from J, the gap between germline ends came to 9 bases. Germline V gene data show CDR1 as SGHRS and CDR2 as YFSETQ. In DNA, the CDR3 is TGCGCCAGCAGGTTACTGCGCTCTGGGGCCAACGTCCTGACTTTC. Its translation is CASRLLRSGANVLTF.

The CDR3 is CASSSPGQGVETQYF. CDR3 coding DNA: TGCGCCAGCAGCTCCCCGGGGCAGGGGGTAGAGACCCAGTACTTC. The chain combines TRBV5-1 with TRBJ2-5; 7 positions match TRBD1. The CDR3 contains 15 residues. Per germline, CDR1 SGHRS and CDR2 YFSETQ. With V trimmed by 3 bases and J by 4 bases, 9 bases remained unmatched.

The chain has TRBV30 and TRBJ1-1; D is ambiguous. V was trimmed by 5 bases and J by 0 bases, leaving 10 bases between them. This CDR3 has 13 amino acids. CDR1 and CDR2 (germline): GTSNPN, SVGIG (reference sequence). The CDR3: CAWADEMNTEAFF. CDR3 DNA: TGTGCCTGGGCGGACGAGATGAACACTGAAGCTTTCTTT.

The rearrangement uses TRBV24-1 and TRBJ1-5, with D perhaps matching TRBD1 (5 bases). Trimming stripped 3 bases from V and 0 bases from J, with 11 bases between. Germline loops: CDR1 KGHDR, CDR2 SFDVKD. CDR3 length: 16 residues. The CDR3 DNA reads as TGTGCCACCAGTGATCCCGCTCAGGGTAGCAATCAGCCCCAGCATTTT. Translated: CATSDPAQGSNQPQHF.

This clone has more than one count but fewer than ten. The CDR3 nucleotides read TGTGCCAGCAGCCCTGGGACAGCTACCTGGCAGTACTTC. Translation: CASSPGTATWQYF. V usage is TRBV7-9 and J usage is TRBJ2-7, with 7 bases matching TRBD1. CDR3 length equals 13 residues. V trimming: 5 bases; J trimming: 9 bases; junction bases outside the gene matches: 10. Germline V gene sequence: CDR1 SEHNR, CDR2 FQNEAQ (reference sequence).

The chain carries TRBV4-1 and TRBJ2-1; TRBD2 matches at 13 bases. The CDR3 is 18 residues long. Germline V gene lookup returns CDR1 MGHRA and CDR2 YSYEKL. V gave up 0 bases and J gave up 7 bases; unmatched junction bases: 9. The CDR3 is CASSQDLIRLAGGNEQFF. In DNA, the CDR3 is TGCGCCAGCAGCCAAGATCTAATTCGACTAGCGGGGGGAAATGAGCAGTTCTTC.